This T cell receptor beta chain was observed in a study of blood T cell repertoires in COVID-19. Turning to the study itself: Samples representing acute and convalescent COVID-19 were sourced from the United States, Italy and Spain. PBMCs, B-cell-depleted T cells, or T cells provided the cDNA or gDNA that made up the material.

Sequenced by immunoSEQ multiplex PCR; TCRdb stores in-frame clones only, minus some. The data contain tens of thousands of clones, around four fifths of them singletons. The CDR3 runs 14 residues. CDR1 is LGHDT, CDR2 YNNKEL, per germline (reference sequence). The V gene lost 4 bases and the J gene lost 6 bases, with 15 bases spanning the gap. The specimen was peripheral blood. The rearrangement joins TRBV3-1 (or the pseudogene TRBV3-2) to TRBJ1-2; D is ambiguous. This sequence originates from a human donor in a cohort sampled during active COVID-19. CDR3: CASSPWRQQDGYTF. CDR3 bases: TGTGCCAGCAGCCCCTGGAGGCAGCAGGATGGCTACACCTTC.